This T cell receptor (beta chain) was recovered during a study of cytomegalovirus exposure and HLA in healthy donors. Study findings and constraints: Later analysis placed DRB1 highest and HLA-C lowest in TCR association rates, which differed by HLA locus.

The study ran its PCR with 60 Vbeta and 13 Jbeta primers. TCRdb's table, derived via immunoSEQ multiplex PCR, lists solely in-frame clones and lacks some. The table lists fewer than 80,000 clones, 65% to 75% of them singletons. This CDR3 comprises 16 residues. The germline CDR1 and CDR2 sequences are SEHNR and FQNEAQ (reference sequence). The V segment lost 5 bases and the J segment 6 bases; nucleotides outside the gene matches: 16. The sample holds one count of this clone. Its antigen remains unknown. V usage is TRBV7-9 and J usage is TRBJ2-7; 7 positions agree with TRBD1. The sequence came from a woman between 25 and 40 years old in good health and CMV-seronegative. Sequences were obtained from PBMCs. CDR3 residues: CASSTPGQGESGEQYF. CDR3 coding DNA: TGTGCCAGCAGCACCCCCGGGCAGGGGGAATCGGGCGAGCAGTACTTC.